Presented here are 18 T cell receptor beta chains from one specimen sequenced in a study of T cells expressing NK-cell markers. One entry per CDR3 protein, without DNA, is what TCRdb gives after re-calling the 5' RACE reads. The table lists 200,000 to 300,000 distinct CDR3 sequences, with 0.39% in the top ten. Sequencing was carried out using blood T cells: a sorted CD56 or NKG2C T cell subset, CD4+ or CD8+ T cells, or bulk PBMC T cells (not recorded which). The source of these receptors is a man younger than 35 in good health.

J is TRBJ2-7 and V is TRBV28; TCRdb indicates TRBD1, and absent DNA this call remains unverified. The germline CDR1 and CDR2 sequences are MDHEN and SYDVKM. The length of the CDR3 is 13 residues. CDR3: CASYRGGSYEQYF.

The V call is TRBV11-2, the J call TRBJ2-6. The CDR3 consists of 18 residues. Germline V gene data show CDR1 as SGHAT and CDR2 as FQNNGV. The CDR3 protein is CASSFISAGVLGANVLTF.

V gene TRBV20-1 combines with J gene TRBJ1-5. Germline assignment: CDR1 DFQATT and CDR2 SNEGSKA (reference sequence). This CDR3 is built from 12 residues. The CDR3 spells CSALDSNQPQHF.

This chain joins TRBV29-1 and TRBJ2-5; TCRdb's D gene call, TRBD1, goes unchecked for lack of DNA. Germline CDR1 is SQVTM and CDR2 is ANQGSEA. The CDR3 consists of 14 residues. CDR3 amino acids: CSFYRDKIDQTQYF.

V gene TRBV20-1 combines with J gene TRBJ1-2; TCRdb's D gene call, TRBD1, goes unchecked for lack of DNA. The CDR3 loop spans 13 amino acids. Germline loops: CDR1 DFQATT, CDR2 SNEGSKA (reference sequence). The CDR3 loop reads CSALRTGREGYTF.

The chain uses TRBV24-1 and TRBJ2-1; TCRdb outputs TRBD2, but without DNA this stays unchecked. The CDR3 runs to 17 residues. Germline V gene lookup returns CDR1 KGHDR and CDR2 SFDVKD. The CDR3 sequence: CATRGKGLADSYNEQFF.

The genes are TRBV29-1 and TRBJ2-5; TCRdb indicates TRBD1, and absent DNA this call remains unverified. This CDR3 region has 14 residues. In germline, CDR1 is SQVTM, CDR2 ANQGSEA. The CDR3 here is CSGRTGQGQETQYF.

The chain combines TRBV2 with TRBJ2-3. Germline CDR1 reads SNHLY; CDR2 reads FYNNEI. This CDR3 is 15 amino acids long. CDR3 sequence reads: CASKIERSITDTQYF.

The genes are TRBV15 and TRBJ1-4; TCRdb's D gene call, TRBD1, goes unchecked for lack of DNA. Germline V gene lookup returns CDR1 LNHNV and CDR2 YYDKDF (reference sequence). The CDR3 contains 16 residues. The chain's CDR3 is CATSNARRGTNEKLFF.

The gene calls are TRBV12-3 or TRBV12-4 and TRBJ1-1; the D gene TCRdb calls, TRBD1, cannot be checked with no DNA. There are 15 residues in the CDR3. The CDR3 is CASIPRGRGNTEAFF.

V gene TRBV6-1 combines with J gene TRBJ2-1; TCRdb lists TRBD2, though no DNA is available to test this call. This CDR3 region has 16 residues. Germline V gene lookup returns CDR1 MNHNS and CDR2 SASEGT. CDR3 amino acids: CASSPTGLTSSNEQFF.

CDR3 in amino acids: CASSLDLSTGGNYGYTF. This rearrangement joins TRBV5-1 to TRBJ1-2; as DNA is missing, the TRBD1 call by TCRdb cannot be tested. Germline V gene sequence: CDR1 SGHRS, CDR2 YFSETQ. The CDR3 sequence is 17 residues long.

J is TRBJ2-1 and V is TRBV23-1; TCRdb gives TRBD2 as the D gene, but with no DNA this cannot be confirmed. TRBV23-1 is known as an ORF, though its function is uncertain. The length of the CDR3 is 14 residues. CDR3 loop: CARIGLADYNEQFF.

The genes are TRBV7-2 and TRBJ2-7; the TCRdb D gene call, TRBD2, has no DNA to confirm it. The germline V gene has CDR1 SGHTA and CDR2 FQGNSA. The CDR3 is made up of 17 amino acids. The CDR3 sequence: CASSSPHRRDLGNEQYF. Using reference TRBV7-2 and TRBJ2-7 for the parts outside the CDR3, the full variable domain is GAGVSQSPSNKVTEKGKDVELRCDPISGHTALYWYRQSLGQGLEFLIYFQGNSAPDKSGLPSDRFSAERTGGSVSTLTIQRTQQEDSAVYLCASSSPHRRDLGNEQYFGPGTRLTVT.

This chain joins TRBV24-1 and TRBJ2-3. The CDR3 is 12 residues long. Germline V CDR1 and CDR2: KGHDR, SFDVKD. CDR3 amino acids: CATSDFSPTQYF.

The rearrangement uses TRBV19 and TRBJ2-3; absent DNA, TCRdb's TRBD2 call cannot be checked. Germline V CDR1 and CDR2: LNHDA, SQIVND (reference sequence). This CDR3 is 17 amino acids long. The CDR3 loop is CATLPGLAGGYTDTQYF.

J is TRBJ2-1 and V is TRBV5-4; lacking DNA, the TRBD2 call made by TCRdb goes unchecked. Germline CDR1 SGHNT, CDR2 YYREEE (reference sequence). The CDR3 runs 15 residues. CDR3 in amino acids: CASSFEAGLTTRPFF. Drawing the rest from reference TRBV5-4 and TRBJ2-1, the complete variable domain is ETGVTQSPTHLIKTRGQQVTLRCSSQSGHNTVSWYQQALGQGPQFIFQYYREEENGRGNFPPRFSGLQFPNYSSELNVNALELDDSALYLCASSFEAGLTTRPFFGPGTRLTVL.

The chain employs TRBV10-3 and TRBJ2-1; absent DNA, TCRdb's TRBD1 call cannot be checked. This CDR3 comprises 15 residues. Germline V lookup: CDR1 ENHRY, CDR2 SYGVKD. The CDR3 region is CAISETGTGGDEQFF.